This T cell receptor beta chain was identified during a study of blood T cells in healthy people across ages. PCR was performed a second time for about 7 to 11 cycles using a sample-barcoded 5' primer and a J-beta primer mix. Researchers report that each sample yielded at least 2.5 million CDR3-containing paired-end reads. TCRdb ran MiXCR on the 5' RACE reads and lists one entry per CDR3 protein. The table includes 1.5 million to 2 million distinct CDR3 sequences, about 39% detected once. Per germline, CDR1 MGHRA and CDR2 YSYEKL. V shed 1 base, J shed 3 bases, and the junction held 10 bases outside the gene matches. The CDR3 contains 17 residues.

The sequencing input was blood. The genes are TRBV4-1 and TRBJ2-7; 9 positions agree with TRBD1. The sequence derives from a human donor in good health. The DNA of the CDR3 is TGCGCCAGCAGCCAAGCCCACTCCGGGACAGGGAACTACGAGCAGTACTTC. This gives the protein CASSQAHSGTGNYEQYF.